These 4 T cell receptor beta chains were all obtained from the same sample, sequenced in a study of cytomegalovirus exposure and HLA in healthy donors. Repertoires were generated with immunoSEQ multiplex PCR, while TCRdb's copy carries only in-frame clones and drops some. Of about 97,000 clones in the sample, roughly 94% were seen once. The sample comprised PBMCs. The source of these receptors is a young woman in good health and CMV-seronegative.

This clone was counted a single time. The V call is TRBV19, the J call TRBJ2-3; 8 nucleotides agree with TRBD1. From germline, CDR1 is LNHDA and CDR2 SQIVND (reference sequence). V lost 10 bases, J lost 3 bases, and 3 bases stayed unmatched. The CDR3 contains 12 residues. This chain's CDR3 is CATQGATDTQYF. Written as DNA, the CDR3 is TGTGCCACCCAGGGGGCAACAGATACGCAGTATTTT.

The chain links TRBV4-2 to TRBJ2-7, with D possibly being TRBD2 (5 bases). CDR3 size: 13 residues. Germline V gene sequence: CDR1 LGHNA, CDR2 YNFKEQ. V was clipped by 4 bases and J by 1 base, with 8 bases between them. The DNA of the CDR3 is TGTGCCAGCAGCCCCGGGGAATCCTACGAGCAGTACTTC. It yields the protein CASSPGESYEQYF.

This chain uses TRBV11-3 with TRBJ2-5; D perhaps matches TRBD1 (5 bases). CDR3 length: 12 amino acids. V was clipped by 2 bases and J by 7 bases, with 8 bases between them. Looked up from germline, CDR1 is SGHNT and CDR2 is YENEEA. DNA for the CDR3: TGTGCCAGCAGCTTAAGCCAGGGGACCCAGTACTTC. The encoded protein is CASSLSQGTQYF.

This clone was counted once. The chain combines TRBV6-1 with TRBJ1-6; maybe TRBD1 (6 bases). The CDR3 runs 13 residues. Looked up from germline, CDR1 is MNHNS and CDR2 is SASEGT. V was pared by 10 bases and J by 7 bases, with 14 bases between. The CDR3 sequence is CATPDSQNSPLHF. In DNA, the CDR3 is TGTGCCACTCCGGACAGTCAGAATTCACCCCTCCACTTT.